A single sample is the source of the 15 T cell receptor beta chains below, sequenced in a study of blood T cells in healthy people across ages. A sample-barcoded 5' primer and a J-beta primer mix were used in a second PCR of roughly 6 to 12 cycles. TCRdb reanalysed the 5' RACE reads using MiXCR and keeps one entry per CDR3 protein. The sample shows around 1.5 million distinct CDR3 sequences, 59% of them seen only once. The sequenced material came from blood. The receptors shown here come from a man between 18 and 29 years old in good health.

This clonotype was detected a few times. This chain uses TRBV10-3 with TRBJ1-6; the D gene is possibly TRBD1 (5 bases). The length of the CDR3 is 14 residues. V was clipped by 7 bases and J by 3 bases, with 10 bases between them. Germline values: CDR1 ENHRY, CDR2 SYGVKD. CDR3 amino acids: CAITAGSYNSPLHF. DNA of the CDR3: TGTGCCATCACCGCAGGGAGCTATAATTCACCCCTCCACTTT.

The chain carries TRBV2 and TRBJ2-1, with 10 bases identical to TRBD2. The length of the CDR3 is 16 residues. Germline values: CDR1 SNHLY, CDR2 FYNNEI. V lost 3 bases and J lost 0; bases outside the gene matches: 2. CDR3 in DNA: TGTGCCAGCAGTGAGCTAGCGGGGGCCTCCTACAATGAGCAGTTCTTC. Encoded protein: CASSELAGASYNEQFF.

The V and J genes are TRBV12-3 or TRBV12-4 and TRBJ2-7, with 7 bases identical to TRBD2. The CDR3 is 15 amino acids. J lost 5 bases, V lost 6 bases, and 13 bases had no gene match. CDR3 DNA sequence: TGTGCCAGCAGCCCCCCACTAGCGCAGCGAGACGAGCAGTACTTC. It is translated as CASSPPLAQRDEQYF.

The rearrangement uses TRBV25-1 and TRBJ2-1; D gene ambiguous. The germline V gene has CDR1 MGHDK and CDR2 SYGVNS. V lost 4 bases and J lost 6, with 22 bases in between. This CDR3 region has 17 residues. CDR3 bases: TGTGCCAGCAGTGGATCTGGTGTGGACCTCAGCCTCAATGAGCAGTTCTTC. This translates into CASSGSGVDLSLNEQFF. The variable domain in full, completed from reference TRBV25-1 and TRBJ2-1, reads EADIYQTPRYLVIGTGKKITLECSQTMGHDKMYWYQQDPGMELHLIHYSYGVNSTEKGDLSSESTVSRIRTEHFPLTLESARPSHTSQYLCASSGSGVDLSLNEQFFGPGTRLTVL.

V and J are TRBV6-1 and TRBJ1-1; D not resolved. CDR3 length equals 10 residues. Germline assignment: CDR1 MNHNS and CDR2 SASEGT. The V gene lost 10 bases and the J gene lost 5 bases, with 8 bases spanning the gap. CDR3 loop: CATRGTEAFF. The CDR3 nucleotides are TGTGCCACACGAGGGACTGAAGCTTTCTTT.

The J gene is TRBJ2-2, the V gene TRBV4-3, with D hard to call. This CDR3 is built from 15 residues. Germline CDR1 is LGHNA and CDR2 is YSLEER. With 0 bases removed from V and 5 bases from J, the gap between germline ends came to 10 bases. For the CDR3, the DNA is TGCGCCAGCAGCCAAGACCTTTCCAAGACCGGGGAGCTGTTTTTT. Protein product: CASSQDLSKTGELFF.

This clonotype has just a few counts. The chain is built from TRBV29-1 and TRBJ2-4, with D tentatively TRBD1 (6 bases). CDR1 is SQVTM and CDR2 is ANQGSEA in the germline V gene. The germline V and J ends were trimmed by 2 bases and 0 bases, with 8 bases remaining between them. The CDR3 contains 14 residues. CDR3 loop: CSVEQGLAKNIQYF. CDR3 DNA sequence: TGCAGCGTTGAACAGGGGCTAGCCAAAAACATTCAGTACTTC.

In nucleotides, the CDR3 is TGCGCCAGCAGCCAAGTGCCAGTTGGCGAAAAACTGTTTTTT. Translating it yields CASSQVPVGEKLFF. The chain couples TRBV4-1 to TRBJ1-4; D gene uncertain. The germline gives CDR1 MGHRA, CDR2 YSYEKL. Between the trimmed V and J ends, which lost 1 base and 8 bases, there was a span of 11 bases. The length of the CDR3 is 14 residues.

The V call is TRBV6-5, the J call TRBJ2-5, with D unclear. The J call could be wrong; TRBJ2-4 is a better fit for the DNA end. Germline lookup yields CDR1 MNHEY and CDR2 SVGAGI. The CDR3 has 16 amino acids. The CDR3 nucleotides are TGTGCCAGCAGTCCCCTTCCCTATCTAGCCAAAAACATTCAGTACTTC. It specifies CASSPLPYLAKNIQYF.

The chain combines TRBV27 with TRBJ1-5, with TRBD1 identical over 9 bases. V gave up 5 bases and J gave up 3 bases; unmatched junction bases: 8. Germline CDR1 MNHEY, CDR2 SMNVEV (reference sequence). The CDR3 sequence is 16 residues long. In DNA form, the CDR3 reads TGTGCCAGCAGTATACTCGGGACAGGGACCAATCAGCCCCAGCATTTT. It encodes CASSILGTGTNQPQHF.

The chain recombines TRBV5-1 with TRBJ2-3; D call uncertain. This CDR3 has 15 residues. Trimming removed 1 base from V and 0 bases from J, with 9 bases in between. Germline V lookup: CDR1 SGHRS, CDR2 YFSETQ. The CDR3 DNA follows: TGCGCCAGCAGCTTGATCCAGCATAGCACAGATACGCAGTATTTT. Translation gives CASSLIQHSTDTQYF.

The chain has TRBV6-1 and TRBJ1-5, with D maybe TRBD1 (6 bases). The V and J ends lost 4 bases and 6 bases respectively, with 13 bases between them. This CDR3 comprises 14 residues. CDR1 and CDR2 (germline): MNHNS, SASEGT. CDR3 DNA: TGTGCCAGCAGTGTACAGGGTTTCGTTCAGCCCCAGCATTTT. The encoded protein is CASSVQGFVQPQHF.

This clonotype showed up just a few times. The chain employs TRBV10-3 and TRBJ2-7; maybe TRBD1 (6 bases). The germline V gene has CDR1 ENHRY and CDR2 SYGVKD. CDR3 length: 16 residues. V shed 3 bases and J shed 2 bases, with 17 bases lying between them. The CDR3 nucleotides read TGTGCCATCAGTGACCAAGGGGGAGAAGGGCCCTACGAGCAGTACTTC. It codes for CAISDQGGEGPYEQYF.

This clonotype was counted between two and nine times. The chain uses TRBV28 and TRBJ1-2; 7 bases agree with TRBD1. This CDR3 comprises 12 residues. J gave up 4 bases and V 4 bases, and 0 bases lay outside the gene matches. Germline CDR1 reads MDHEN; CDR2 reads SYDVKM. The CDR3 coding sequence is TGTGCCAGCAGTTGGGACAGCTATGGCTACACCTTC. It encodes CASSWDSYGYTF.

The chain couples TRBV6-5 to TRBJ2-3; TRBD2 agrees at 7 bases. The CDR3 is made up of 15 amino acids. The germline V gene encodes CDR1 MNHEY and CDR2 SVGAGI. J gave up 4 bases and V 6 bases, and 10 bases lay outside the gene matches. In DNA form, the CDR3 reads TGTGCCAGCAGCTCCGGCGGGAGTTCTTCAGATACGCAGTATTTT. It specifies CASSSGGSSSDTQYF.